The rows below give T cell receptor beta chains drawn from one sample of a study of cytomegalovirus exposure and HLA in healthy donors. The repertoire was sequenced with immunoSEQ multiplex PCR; TCRdb's copy has only in-frame clones and lacks some. The sample contains 65,000 to 85,000 clones, 10% of which appear only once. The sequenced material came from PBMCs. These receptors originate from a man aged 55 to 69 in good health and CMV-seropositive. Both conserved end residues are part of each CDR3. A D gene is named only where the DNA matches it firmly. Where a row states a size, it is once, few, many or the class of an expanded clone; other rows omit it.

j_gene: TRBJ1-4; d_gene: .; v_gene: TRBV5-4; abundance: .; CDR3nt: TGTGCCAGCAGCTTTGGGGGGGCTGGTAATGAAAAACTGTTTTTT; CDR3aa: CASSFGGAGNEKLFF
j_gene: TRBJ2-1; d_gene: .; v_gene: TRBV11-3; abundance: .; CDR3nt: TGTGCCAGCAGCTTAGGAGGCGGGTCGGCTGAGCAGTTCTTC; CDR3aa: CASSLGGGSAEQFF
j_gene: TRBJ2-3; d_gene: .; v_gene: TRBV19; abundance: few; CDR3nt: TGTGCCAGTAGTCAGAGCACAGATACGCAGTATTTT; CDR3aa: CASSQSTDTQYF
j_gene: TRBJ2-7; d_gene: .; v_gene: TRBV20-1; abundance: .; CDR3nt: TGCAGTGCTTCGGACAGCTACGAGCAGTACTTC; CDR3aa: CSASDSYEQYF
j_gene: TRBJ2-7; d_gene: TRBD2; v_gene: TRBV15; abundance: few; CDR3nt: TGTGCCACCAGCAGGGGAGGGACGGAGTCCTCCTACGAGCAGTACTTC; CDR3aa: CATSRGGTESSYEQYF
j_gene: TRBJ2-5; d_gene: TRBD2; v_gene: TRBV7-3; abundance: .; CDR3nt: TGTGCCAGCAGCTTAGGGAGGGGTATGGAGACCCAGTACTTC; CDR3aa: CASSLGRGMETQYF
j_gene: TRBJ2-5; d_gene: TRBD1; v_gene: TRBV28; abundance: .; CDR3nt: TGTGCCAGCCTTGACAGGGTCCAAGAGACCCAGTACTTC; CDR3aa: CASLDRVQETQYF
j_gene: TRBJ1-1; d_gene: .; v_gene: TRBV14; abundance: .; CDR3nt: TGTGCCAGCAGCCAAGATCCCACTTTCAACACTGAAGCTTTCTTT; CDR3aa: CASSQDPTFNTEAFF
j_gene: TRBJ2-1; d_gene: .; v_gene: TRBV27; abundance: .; CDR3nt: TGTGCCAGCAGTTTAGGACAGTCCTACAATGAGCAGTTCTTC; CDR3aa: CASSLGQSYNEQFF
j_gene: TRBJ2-1; d_gene: TRBD2; v_gene: TRBV7-2; abundance: .; CDR3nt: TGTGCCAGCAGCGTCCTTAGCGGGGGGGGTTACAATGAGCAGTTCTTC; CDR3aa: CASSVLSGGGYNEQFF
j_gene: TRBJ2-1; d_gene: TRBD2; v_gene: TRBV5-1; abundance: few; CDR3nt: TGCGCCAGCAGCTTACTTCGGGGGGCCTACAATGAGCAGTTCTTC; CDR3aa: CASSLLRGAYNEQFF
j_gene: TRBJ2-1; d_gene: .; v_gene: TRBV30; abundance: few; CDR3nt: TGTGCCTGGAGTGTACAACTAGCTGTAGGGAATGAGCAGTTCTTC; CDR3aa: CAWSVQLAVGNEQFF
j_gene: TRBJ2-1; d_gene: .; v_gene: TRBV28; abundance: few; CDR3nt: TGTGCCAGCAGTCCCGGGGAGAATGAGCAGTTCTTC; CDR3aa: CASSPGENEQFF
j_gene: TRBJ2-5; d_gene: .; v_gene: TRBV10-3; abundance: .; CDR3nt: TGTGCCATCAGTGGAGTTGAGGAGACCCAGTACTTC; CDR3aa: CAISGVEETQYF
j_gene: TRBJ2-1; d_gene: TRBD1; v_gene: TRBV5-4; abundance: .; CDR3nt: TGTGCCAGCAGCCCCCGGGACAGAATGCCGGAGCAGTTCTTC; CDR3aa: CASSPRDRMPEQFF
j_gene: TRBJ1-5; d_gene: .; v_gene: TRBV19; abundance: few; CDR3nt: TGTGCCAGTAGTATAAATCGAGGGGGGGCTCAGCCCCAGCATTTT; CDR3aa: CASSINRGGAQPQHF
j_gene: TRBJ2-1; d_gene: .; v_gene: TRBV28; abundance: once; CDR3nt: TGTGCCAGCAGTTTGGGGCAGGGGGGAAATGAGCAGTTCTTC; CDR3aa: CASSLGQGGNEQFF
j_gene: TRBJ2-1; d_gene: .; v_gene: TRBV7-9; abundance: few; CDR3nt: TGTGCCAGCAGCTTAGCGGGAGAGGCATTCGAATTCTTC; CDR3aa: CASSLAGEAFEFF
j_gene: TRBJ2-2; d_gene: .; v_gene: TRBV5-5; abundance: .; CDR3nt: TGTGCCAGCAGCCGGTCGGGGGAGGCCGGGGAGCTGTTTTTT; CDR3aa: CASSRSGEAGELFF
j_gene: TRBJ2-2; d_gene: TRBD1; v_gene: TRBV28; abundance: .; CDR3nt: TGTGCCAGCAGTTCGAGGGGGCTGGGCACCGGGGAGCTGTTTTTT; CDR3aa: CASSSRGLGTGELFF
j_gene: TRBJ2-3; d_gene: TRBD1; v_gene: TRBV29-1; abundance: few; CDR3nt: TGCAGCGTCGGACAGGGATCCCGCACAGATACGCAGTATTTT; CDR3aa: CSVGQGSRTDTQYF
j_gene: TRBJ2-7; d_gene: TRBD2; v_gene: TRBV19; abundance: few; CDR3nt: TGTGCCAGTAGTGCGTTGACTAGCGGGATAACCGAGCAGTACTTC; CDR3aa: CASSALTSGITEQYF
j_gene: TRBJ2-1; d_gene: .; v_gene: TRBV11-3; abundance: .; CDR3nt: TGTGCCAGCAGATTGACTCCCTACTACAATGAGCAGTTCTTC; CDR3aa: CASRLTPYYNEQFF
j_gene: TRBJ2-1; d_gene: TRBD2; v_gene: TRBV2; abundance: few; CDR3nt: TGTGCCAGCAAGGAGACGGGAGGGCCCCATGAGCAGTTCTTC; CDR3aa: CASKETGGPHEQFF
j_gene: TRBJ1-1; d_gene: TRBD1; v_gene: TRBV7-9; abundance: few; CDR3nt: TGTGCCAGCAGTTACACAGGGGCCACTGAAGCTTTCTTT; CDR3aa: CASSYTGATEAFF
j_gene: TRBJ2-7; d_gene: TRBD2; v_gene: TRBV5-6; abundance: few; CDR3nt: TGTGCCAGCAGCTTGGAGGGGACTAGAGGAATATACGAGCAGTACTTC; CDR3aa: CASSLEGTRGIYEQYF
j_gene: TRBJ2-1; d_gene: TRBD1; v_gene: TRBV5-1; abundance: few; CDR3nt: TGCGCCAGCAGCTTTGGACAGGCCTCCTACAATGAGCAGTTCTTC; CDR3aa: CASSFGQASYNEQFF
j_gene: TRBJ2-1; d_gene: .; v_gene: TRBV5-4; abundance: few; CDR3nt: TGTGCCAGCAGTTCCGACCCAGGGGTAGTCAATGAGCAGTTCTTC; CDR3aa: CASSSDPGVVNEQFF
j_gene: TRBJ1-1; d_gene: .; v_gene: TRBV7-8; abundance: .; CDR3nt: TGTGCCAGCAGCGCAGACATGAACACTGAAGCTTTCTTT; CDR3aa: CASSADMNTEAFF
j_gene: TRBJ2-1; d_gene: TRBD2; v_gene: TRBV11-3; abundance: .; CDR3nt: TGTGCCAGCAGCTCCCGGACTAGCGGAAACAATGAGCAGTTCTTC; CDR3aa: CASSSRTSGNNEQFF
j_gene: TRBJ1-1; d_gene: .; v_gene: TRBV4-1; abundance: .; CDR3nt: TGCGCCAGCAGCGAATTCACACAGGGCCTAATGAACACTGAAGCTTTCTTT; CDR3aa: CASSEFTQGLMNTEAFF
j_gene: TRBJ2-1; d_gene: .; v_gene: TRBV5-1; abundance: .; CDR3nt: TGCGCCAGCAGCCCACAGGGCGATGAGCAGTTCTTC; CDR3aa: CASSPQGDEQFF
j_gene: TRBJ1-4; d_gene: .; v_gene: TRBV6-1; abundance: few; CDR3nt: TGTGCCAGCAGTGAAGCAGGGGTCGATGAAAAACTGTTTTTT; CDR3aa: CASSEAGVDEKLFF
j_gene: TRBJ1-2; d_gene: .; v_gene: TRBV29-1; abundance: few; CDR3nt: TGCAGCGTTGAACCAGGGGCTCGTGGTGGCTACACCTTC; CDR3aa: CSVEPGARGGYTF
j_gene: TRBJ1-5; d_gene: .; v_gene: TRBV11-2; abundance: .; CDR3nt: TGTGCCAGCAGCTTAGGAGCGGGGCACAATCAGCCCCAGCATTTT; CDR3aa: CASSLGAGHNQPQHF
j_gene: TRBJ2-2; d_gene: .; v_gene: TRBV4-1; abundance: .; CDR3nt: TGCGCCAGCAGCCAAGATAAGCTGGAGGCCGGGGAGCTGTTTTTT; CDR3aa: CASSQDKLEAGELFF
j_gene: TRBJ1-1; d_gene: .; v_gene: TRBV30; abundance: .; CDR3nt: TGTGCCTGGAGCTACGGTACTGAAGCTTTCTTT; CDR3aa: CAWSYGTEAFF
j_gene: TRBJ2-2; d_gene: .; v_gene: TRBV5-8; abundance: few; CDR3nt: TGTGCCAGCAGCTTAGGGGGTAACACCGGGGAGCTGTTTTTT; CDR3aa: CASSLGGNTGELFF
j_gene: TRBJ1-1; d_gene: .; v_gene: TRBV6-5; abundance: few; CDR3nt: TGTGCCAGCAGTTACGACAGAGTGAACACTGAAGCTTTCTTT; CDR3aa: CASSYDRVNTEAFF
j_gene: TRBJ1-1; d_gene: TRBD1; v_gene: TRBV28; abundance: few; CDR3nt: TGTGCCAGCTCTACGTCCGGGACAGCTTCTGAAGCTTTCTTT; CDR3aa: CASSTSGTASEAFF
j_gene: TRBJ1-2; d_gene: TRBD1; v_gene: TRBV29-1; abundance: few; CDR3nt: TGCAGCGTTAAGGACAGGGAAAACTATGGCTACACCTTC; CDR3aa: CSVKDRENYGYTF
j_gene: TRBJ2-2; d_gene: .; v_gene: TRBV19; abundance: few; CDR3nt: TGTGCCAGTAGTATCCAGGGAAACACCGGGGAGCTGTTTTTT; CDR3aa: CASSIQGNTGELFF
j_gene: TRBJ1-4; d_gene: .; v_gene: TRBV5-1; abundance: few; CDR3nt: TGCGCCAGCAGCTTTAAGGACAGTGCAACTAATGAAAAACTGTTTTTT; CDR3aa: CASSFKDSATNEKLFF
j_gene: TRBJ2-3; d_gene: TRBD1; v_gene: TRBV11-3; abundance: .; CDR3nt: TGTGCCAGCAGGGGGACAGGCACAGATACGCAGTATTTT; CDR3aa: CASRGTGTDTQYF
j_gene: TRBJ1-4; d_gene: .; v_gene: TRBV7-6; abundance: .; CDR3nt: TGTGCCAGCAGCTTAGTCTCAGGCCCCAATGAAAAACTGTTTTTT; CDR3aa: CASSLVSGPNEKLFF
j_gene: TRBJ2-2; d_gene: TRBD1; v_gene: TRBV19; abundance: few; CDR3nt: TGTGCCAGTAGTCGGACAGGGTTGATCGGGGAGCTGTTTTTT; CDR3aa: CASSRTGLIGELFF
j_gene: TRBJ2-1; d_gene: .; v_gene: TRBV14; abundance: .; CDR3nt: TGTGCCAGCAGCATCGCCTCCAGGGGTTGGCTCTACAATGAGCAGTTCTTC; CDR3aa: CASSIASRGWLYNEQFF
j_gene: TRBJ2-1; d_gene: TRBD2; v_gene: TRBV10-3; abundance: .; CDR3nt: TGTGCCATCAGTGAAGCTAGCGGGGGGCTTTCCTACAATGAGCAGTTCTTC; CDR3aa: CAISEASGGLSYNEQFF
j_gene: TRBJ1-2; d_gene: .; v_gene: TRBV12-5; abundance: few; CDR3nt: TGTGCTAGTGGTTCCCCCGCCTTC; CDR3aa: CASGSPAF